Below are 22 T cell receptor beta chains sequenced from a single sample in a study of blood T cell repertoires in COVID-19. Assay: immunoSEQ multiplex PCR; the TCRdb copy retains only in-frame clones and omits some. In the table there are 200,000 to 300,000 clones, 80% to 90% of which are singletons. Sequences were obtained from PBMCs or T cells enriched from blood (not recorded which). Receptor source: a young woman who had recovered from COVID-19.

The chain joins TRBV7-2 to TRBJ2-2; no firm D call. Trimming pared 8 bases from V and 1 base from J, leaving 8 bases between. CDR1 and CDR2 from the germline V gene are SGHTA and FQGNSA. The CDR3 runs 13 residues. CDR3 nucleotide sequence: TGTGCCAGCGGGCGACAGAACACCGGGGAGCTGTTTTTT. It is translated as CASGRQNTGELFF.

The chain uses TRBV9 and TRBJ1-2, with 7 bases lining up with TRBD1. J was trimmed by 5 bases and V by 3 bases; bases with no gene match: 10. Germline loops: CDR1 SGDLS, CDR2 YYNGEE. CDR3 length equals 15 residues. The CDR3 spells CASSEGGGTAYGYTF. For the CDR3, the DNA is TGTGCCAGCAGCGAAGGAGGGGGGACAGCATATGGCTACACCTTC. Looking up the rest from reference TRBV9 and TRBJ1-2 gives the full variable domain: DSGVTQTPKHLITATGQRVTLRCSPRSGDLSVYWYQQSLDQGLQFLIQYYNGEERAKGNILERFSAQQFPDLHSELNLSSLELGDSALYFCASSEGGGTAYGYTFGSGTRLTVV.

Regarding this clone: Other DNA sequences in this specimen translate into the identical CDR3. The rearrangement joins TRBV5-4 to TRBJ1-2; D is uncertain. This CDR3 has 13 amino acids. Trimming stripped 0 bases from V and 2 bases from J, with 5 bases between. The germline V gene encodes CDR1 SGHNT and CDR2 YYREEE (reference sequence). CDR3 sequence reads: CASSLDSNYGYTF. The DNA of the CDR3 is TGTGCCAGCAGCTTGGATTCAAACTATGGCTACACCTTC.

This sequence joins TRBV5-4 and TRBJ1-6; unclear D gene. Per germline, CDR1 SGHNT and CDR2 YYREEE (reference sequence). The CDR3 consists of 15 residues. V lost 6 bases and J 7 bases, leaving 17 bases between the germline ends. The CDR3 sequence is CASNLREQTNSPLHF. Written as DNA, the CDR3 is TGTGCCAGCAACTTACGGGAGCAGACCAATTCACCCCTCCACTTT.

V and J are TRBV27 and TRBJ2-7; D is possibly TRBD2 (5 bases). Trimming took off 5 bases at V and 10 bases at J, with 18 bases between the two ends. Germline loops: CDR1 MNHEY, CDR2 SMNVEV (reference sequence). The CDR3 is 13 amino acids. The CDR3 nucleotides are TGTGCCAGCAGTCCAGCTCACTCGGGAACCCAGTACTTC. This sequence encodes CASSPAHSGTQYF.

This clone was seen only a few times. This sequence joins TRBV7-3 and TRBJ2-2; 10 nucleotides match TRBD2. CDR3 length: 17 amino acids. Trimming cost V 5 bases and J 6 bases; bases outside gene matches: 12. Germline assignment: CDR1 SGHTA and CDR2 FQGTGA. DNA of the CDR3: TGTGCCAGCAGCCCGGGCCCCAGCGGGAGGGCCCCCGGGGAGCTGTTTTTT. As protein: CASSPGPSGRAPGELFF. Complete variable domain (other parts from reference TRBV7-3 and TRBJ2-2): GAGVSQTPSNKVTEKGKYVELRCDPISGHTALYWYRQSLGQGPEFLIYFQGTGAADDSGLPNDRFFAVRPEGSVSTLKIQRTERGDSAVYLCASSPGPSGRAPGELFFGEGSRLTVL.

This sequence joins TRBV2 and TRBJ1-2; D unclear. V gave up 7 bases and J gave up 5 bases, with 11 bases separating them. The CDR3 covers 12 residues. Germline-derived CDR1 and CDR2 are SNHLY and FYNNEI. CDR3 sequence (DNA): TGTGCCAGCAAGGTTGGGAGTTATGGCTACACCTTC. Encoded protein: CASKVGSYGYTF.

This chain uses TRBV11-2 with TRBJ2-5; D possibly corresponds to TRBD1 (5 bases). Germline V gives CDR1 SGHAT, CDR2 FQNNGV. The length of the CDR3 is 13 residues. Trimming took 6 bases from V and 1 from J, leaving 9 bases between them. CDR3 region: CASSRQIQETQYF. In DNA, the CDR3 is TGTGCCAGCAGTCGACAGATCCAAGAGACCCAGTACTTC.

This chain links TRBV14 with TRBJ1-2; TRBD1 matches 7 bases. CDR3 length equals 13 residues. The V and J ends lost 4 bases and 4 bases, in that order; junction bases with no gene match: 3. Germline V gene sequence: CDR1 SGHDN, CDR2 FVKESK. The CDR3 DNA follows: TGTGCCAGCAGCCGCGGACAGGTCTATGGCTACACCTTC. Its protein is CASSRGQVYGYTF.

The rearrangement links TRBV28 to TRBJ1-4, with TRBD1 matching over 10 bases. The CDR3 extends over 15 amino acids. CDR1 and CDR2 from the germline V gene are MDHEN and SYDVKM. V was clipped by 4 bases and J by 8 bases; unmatched bases: 7. The CDR3 region has the DNA TGTGCCAGCAGTTCGGGGACAGGGGTGGAAGAAAAACTGTTTTTT. Translation gives CASSSGTGVEEKLFF.

The chain is built from TRBV27 and TRBJ2-1; maybe TRBD2 (5 bases). The V gene lost 5 bases and the J gene lost 0 bases, with 11 bases spanning the gap. Germline V lookup: CDR1 MNHEY, CDR2 SMNVEV (reference sequence). CDR3 length: 15 amino acids. CDR3 protein: CASSISASSYNEQFF. The CDR3 DNA reads TGTGCCAGCAGTATTAGCGCCAGCTCCTACAATGAGCAGTTCTTC.

This sequence joins TRBV7-9 and TRBJ2-1; 14 bases match TRBD2. The CDR3 loop spans 16 amino acids. Germline V CDR1 and CDR2: SEHNR, FQNEAQ (reference sequence). The ends lost 3 bases at V and 15 bases at J; junction bases unmatched: 13. The CDR3 nucleotides are TGTGCCAGCAGCTTCATTACAAGACTAGCGGGAGGGCCATTGTTCTTC. Residues: CASSFITRLAGGPLFF.

The rearrangement uses TRBV18 and TRBJ1-1; no clear D. Germline-derived CDR1 and CDR2 are KGHSH and LQKENI. CDR3 length equals 15 residues. V shed 2 bases and J shed 1 base, with 11 bases lying between them. CDR3 in amino acids: CASSPLMASNTEAFF. CDR3 bases: TGTGCCAGCTCACCATTAATGGCTTCGAACACTGAAGCTTTCTTT. The full variable domain, completed using reference TRBV18 and TRBJ1-1, is NAGVMQNPRHLVRRRGQEARLRCSPMKGHSHVYWYRQLPEEGLKFMVYLQKENIIDESGMPKERFSAEFPKEGPSILRIQQVVRGDSAAYFCASSPLMASNTEAFFGQGTRLTVV.

CDR3 sequence reads: CASSPSTGGREQYF. The CDR3 nucleotides read TGTGCCAGCAGTCCCAGTACAGGGGGCCGTGAGCAGTACTTC. The chain carries TRBV28 and TRBJ2-7; the match to TRBD1 covers 9 bases. Trimming removed 5 bases from V and 7 bases from J; junction bases left unmatched: 9. The germline gives CDR1 MDHEN, CDR2 SYDVKM. The CDR3 sequence is 14 residues long.

This chain uses TRBV19 with TRBJ2-2; D possibly corresponds to TRBD2 (6 bases). The CDR3 is 14 residues long. CDR1 and CDR2 (germline): LNHDA, SQIVND (reference sequence). The ends were cut back, 1 base at V and 7 bases at J, with 10 bases in the middle. The DNA of the CDR3 is TGTGCCAGTAGTATAGCCGGGACTGTCGGGGAGCTGTTTTTT. It is translated as CASSIAGTVGELFF.

The chain joins TRBV15 to TRBJ2-3; 9 nucleotides agree with TRBD2. The CDR3 is 16 residues long. Germline V CDR1 and CDR2: LNHNV, YYDKDF (reference sequence). V lost 2 bases to trimming and J lost 3 bases; unmatched junction nucleotides: 6. The CDR3 protein is CATSRSAGGQTDTQYF. The CDR3 DNA is TGTGCCACCAGCAGATCTGCGGGAGGGCAGACAGATACGCAGTATTTT.

This clone occurred a few times. This chain connects TRBV18 to TRBJ1-1; D is unclear. Germline values: CDR1 KGHSH, CDR2 LQKENI. Trimming left V 0 bases short and J 2 bases short, with 10 bases between. CDR3 length equals 15 residues. Here the CDR3 reads CASSPPTAKNTEAFF. The CDR3 bases are TGTGCCAGCTCACCACCTACAGCCAAAAACACTGAAGCTTTCTTT.

This chain's CDR3 is CASSLGAANSGANVLTF. CDR3 coding DNA: TGTGCCAGCAGCTTAGGGGCAGCTAACTCTGGGGCCAACGTCCTGACTTTC. This rearrangement joins TRBV7-3 to TRBJ2-6, with D perhaps TRBD1 (5 bases). The V and J ends lost 2 bases and 0 bases respectively, with 11 bases between them. From germline, CDR1 is SGHTA and CDR2 FQGTGA. The CDR3 is 17 residues long.

This chain connects TRBV19 to TRBJ2-1; TRBD2 matches 12 bases. The germline gives CDR1 LNHDA, CDR2 SQIVND (reference sequence). V lost 5 bases, J lost 4 bases, and 6 bases stayed unmatched. The CDR3 has 16 amino acids. CDR3 loop: CASSLAGGPGYNEQFF. Written as DNA, the CDR3 is TGTGCCAGTAGTCTAGCGGGAGGGCCAGGGTACAATGAGCAGTTCTTC.

The chain has TRBV6-5 and TRBJ1-1; D gene unclear. Looked up from germline, CDR1 is MNHEY and CDR2 is SVGAGI. The ends were cut back, 5 bases at V and 1 base at J, with 11 bases in the middle. This CDR3 contains 14 residues. DNA for the CDR3: TGTGCCAGCAGTCACAGACGGAAGAACACTGAAGCTTTCTTT. Protein product: CASSHRRKNTEAFF.

The gene calls are TRBV12-3 or TRBV12-4 and TRBJ2-1; 9 nucleotides agree with TRBD1. The CDR3 runs 12 residues. The V and J ends lost 6 bases and 16 bases, in that order; junction bases with no gene match: 10. CDR3 sequence (DNA): TGTGCCAGCAGCATACTCGGGACAGGGTTCTTCTTC. Its translation: CASSILGTGFFF.

This chain uses TRBV2 with TRBJ2-1, with TRBD1 as a possible D gene (7 bases). In germline, CDR1 is SNHLY, CDR2 FYNNEI. The CDR3 has 13 amino acids. Trimming pared 6 bases from V and 4 bases from J, leaving 10 bases between. The CDR3 is CASRGGQYNEQFF. The DNA for the CDR3 is TGTGCCAGCAGGGGGGGACAGTACAATGAGCAGTTCTTC.